The source of this T cell receptor (beta chain) is a study of regulatory T cells in long-lasting Graves disease. Across the study: Over 5 years of antithyroid drugs plus positive TSH receptor antibodies defined persistent Graves' disease. Study-level findings and limits: TRBV28, TRBJ1-2 and TRBJ2-5 were segments that persistent disease favored.

The CDR3 totals 13 residues. Germline V gives CDR1 MDHEN, CDR2 SYDVKM. V was clipped by 8 bases and J by 11 bases, with 19 bases between them. This clonotype showed up many times. Antigen: not known. As for time point: persistent/refractory GD, antithyroid drugs over 5 years with positive TRAb. Extracted PBMC RNA gave rise to the TCR library. Enrollment of patients was through an endocrinology department in Xi'an, China. Roughly 10-milliliter peripheral blood samples went into EDTA tubes. With iRepertoire HTBI primers and Arm-PCR of CDR3 regions, TCR beta libraries were built. MiXCR, applied by TCRdb to the multiplex PCR reads, yields one record per CDR3 protein. Of around 430,000 distinct CDR3 sequences listed, under 25% are singletons.

The sequence was obtained from a female donor with Graves disease. Sequenced here: peripheral blood mononuclear cells (PBMCs), sampled when the disease was refractory, from a patient treated with antithyroid drugs. The rearrangement uses TRBV28 and TRBJ1-3, with unresolved D. The CDR3 loop is CASSINGPSPIYF. The CDR3 DNA is TGTGCCAGCTCCATAAATGGTCCCTCTCCCATATATTTT.